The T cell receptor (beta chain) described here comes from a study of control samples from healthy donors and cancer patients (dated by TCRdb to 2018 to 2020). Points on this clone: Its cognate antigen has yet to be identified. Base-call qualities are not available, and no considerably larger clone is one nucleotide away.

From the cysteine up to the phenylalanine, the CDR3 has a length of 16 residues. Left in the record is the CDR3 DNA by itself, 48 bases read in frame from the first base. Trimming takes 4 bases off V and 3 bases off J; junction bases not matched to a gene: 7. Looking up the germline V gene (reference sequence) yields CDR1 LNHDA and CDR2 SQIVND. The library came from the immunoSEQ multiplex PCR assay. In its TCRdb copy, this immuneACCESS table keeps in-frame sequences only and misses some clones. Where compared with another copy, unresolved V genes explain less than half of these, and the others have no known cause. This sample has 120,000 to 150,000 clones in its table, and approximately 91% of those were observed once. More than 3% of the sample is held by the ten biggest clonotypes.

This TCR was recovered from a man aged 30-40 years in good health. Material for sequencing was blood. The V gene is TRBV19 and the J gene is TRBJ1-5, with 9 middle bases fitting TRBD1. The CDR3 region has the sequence CASSTVTGGFNQPQHF. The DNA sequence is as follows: TGTGCCAGTAGTACCGTGACAGGGGGTTTCAATCAGCCCCAGCATTTT.